Each of the 5 T cell receptor beta chains below was sequenced from the same sample in a study of OX40 agonist ivuxolimab in advanced cancers. Sequenced by immunoSEQ multiplex PCR; TCRdb stores in-frame clones only, minus some. Of about 67,000 clones in the sample, approximately 85% were seen once. This specimen consisted of CD4+ or CD8+ T cells sorted from blood, obtained in a trial of the OX40 agonist ivuxolimab. The receptors originated from an adult with an advanced solid tumor such as melanoma, head and neck, liver or kidney cancer.

The chain employs TRBV19 and TRBJ1-4; 8 bases are a match to TRBD1. Germline loops: CDR1 LNHDA, CDR2 SQIVND (reference sequence). Trimming took 8 bases from V and 3 from J; bases not matched to a gene: 2. CDR3 length equals 13 residues. This CDR3 is CASGTGSNEKLFF. For the CDR3, the DNA is TGTGCCAGTGGGACAGGATCTAATGAAAAACTGTTTTTT.

The rearrangement links TRBV15 to TRBJ1-2; D unclear. Trimming left V 0 bases short and J 1 base short, with 6 bases between. The CDR3 length is 14 residues. Germline V lookup: CDR1 LNHNV, CDR2 YYDKDF (reference sequence). The CDR3 here is CATSRDLSNYGYTF. The CDR3 region has the DNA TGTGCCACCAGCAGAGATCTTAGTAACTATGGCTACACCTTC.

The genes are TRBV5-1 and TRBJ2-5; possibly TRBD1 for D (5 bases). V was shortened by 1 base and J by 0 bases, with 10 bases between the two germline ends. The CDR3 extends over 15 amino acids. Per germline, CDR1 SGHRS and CDR2 YFSETQ. The DNA for the CDR3 is TGCGCCAGCAGCTTGACAGGCCAGTACCAAGAGACCCAGTACTTC. It translates to CASSLTGQYQETQYF. The whole variable domain, filled in from reference TRBV5-1 and TRBJ2-5, reads KAGVTQTPRYLIKTRGQQVTLSCSPISGHRSVSWYQQTPGQGLQFLFEYFSETQRNKGNFPGRFSGRQFSNSRSEMNVSTLELGDSALYLCASSLTGQYQETQYFGPGTRLLVL.

This clone was seen more than once but under ten times. The CDR3 loop is CAISERGGTNEKLFF. The CDR3 coding sequence is TGTGCCATCAGCGAGAGGGGGGGAACTAATGAAAAACTGTTTTTT. The rearrangement joins TRBV10-3 to TRBJ1-4, with D possibly matching TRBD1 (6 bases). V shed 6 bases and J shed 1 base, with 12 bases lying between them. Germline CDR1 reads ENHRY; CDR2 reads SYGVKD. The CDR3 runs 15 residues.

The chain combines TRBV5-5 with TRBJ2-7; 8 bases match TRBD2. This CDR3 region has 14 residues. The trim removed 3 bases at V and 0 bases at J, leaving 2 bases unmatched. The germline V gene has CDR1 SGHKS and CDR2 YYEKEE (reference sequence). The CDR3 bases are TGTGCCAGCAGCTCGGGACTAGTCTCCTACGAGCAGTACTTC. This encodes CASSSGLVSYEQYF.